The clone carrying this TCR beta chain was seen ten or more times. Its target is unknown. This CDR3 has 14 amino acids. V lost 8 bases and J lost 5, with 16 bases in between. CDR1 KGHSH and CDR2 LQKENI come from the germline V gene. Using its own MiXCR run on the multiplex PCR reads, TCRdb lists one record per CDR3 protein. The profile shows about 140,000 distinct CDR3 sequences, approximately 32% of them singletons. These data are taken from a study of breast tumors, draining lymph nodes, adjacent tissues. General study results and limits: Compared with basal-like, luminal-like tumors shared significantly more repertoire with nontumor tissue.

The lymph nodes were axillary draining lymph nodes from breast cancer patients. The sequenced material came from axillary lymph node tissue. The rearrangement joins TRBV18 to TRBJ1-5; maybe TRBD1 (6 bases). The receptor's source is a female donor with breast cancer. Some clones in this sample may be carry-over from other donors' samples. CDR3 protein: CASTRGEKYQPQHF. The CDR3 bases are TGTGCCAGCACCAGGGGCGAGAAATATCAGCCCCAGCATTTT.